This note documents a single T cell receptor beta chain sequence. TCRdb called the RACE reads again in MiXCR, with one record for every CDR3 protein. The profile shows 75,000 to 100,000 distinct CDR3 sequences, roughly 12% of them singletons. This specimen comes from a study of human T cells and chemical hapten exposure. The CDR3 sequence is 18 residues long. V lost 5 bases and J lost 2, with 19 bases in between. Germline-derived CDR1 and CDR2 are SGHVS and FNYEAQ. Described time point: patch test 1, 2 weeks after DPC sensitization. Indicated treatment: therapeutic diphenylcyclopropenone sensitization with weekly scalp DPC. In every case, blood was obtained before the patch test was applied.

The chain links TRBV7-6 to TRBJ1-6, with D perhaps matching TRBD1 (5 bases). This TCR was sampled from a woman aged 40-49 years with alopecia areata. Some clones in this sample may be carry-over from other donors' samples. This material consisted of whole blood, taken in connection with sensitization to the hapten diphenylcyclopropenone (DPC). CDR3 in amino acids: CASSRLPPQGAYNSPLHF. The CDR3 coding sequence is TGTGCCAGCAGCCGACTACCACCGCAGGGTGCCTATAATTCACCCCTCCACTTT.